The entry below gives a single T cell receptor beta chain sequence along with its context. What it binds is unknown. These data come from a study of identical twins. Study-wide points: The more abundant beta clonotypes in cord blood had fewer insertions, and memory repertoires did not show this. The same donors were not followed; conclusions instead depended on cross-sectional statistical analysis.

CDR1 and CDR2 (germline): MNHEY, SMNVEV (reference sequence). The CDR3 sequence is 14 residues long. V lost 5 bases and J lost 8, with 18 bases in between. A single record per CDR3 protein comes from TCRdb applying MiXCR to the 5' RACE reads. The sample holds 450,000 or so distinct CDR3 sequences; around 15% are singletons and the top ten take more than 0.8%. Healthy Caucasian individuals made up all the donors. This sample also appeared in a second study, on yellow fever vaccine responses in identical twins. From that report: On the reported evidence, twins' vaccine T cell responses seemed partly convergent and partly personalized.

Sample: CD4+ T cells sorted from blood. The sequence derives from a young woman in good health. The rearrangement joins TRBV27 to TRBJ1-2; D possibly corresponds to TRBD1 (6 bases). Here the CDR3 reads CASSGYKQGEGYTF. DNA for the CDR3: TGTGCCAGCAGTGGATACAAACAGGGAGAAGGCTACACCTTC.